This T cell receptor (beta chain) derives from a study of cytomegalovirus exposure and HLA in healthy donors. Turning to the study itself: The 120 or so validation repertoires, a later analysis reported, used the same platform as the 666 first-cohort repertoires. Whole-study findings and limits: Whilst most TCR sequences proved rare, a subset of public TCRs occurred across many donors. According to a subsequent analysis, TCR clusters identified in the first cohort showed a tendency to co-occur across the approximately 120 validation repertoires. It was confirmed in vitro that a few of the CMV-associated chains were specific for CMV antigens.

The data were produced by immunoSEQ multiplex PCR, yet TCRdb's version contains in-frame clones alone and is incomplete. The data show about 190,000 clones, around four fifths seen once. Concerning this clone itself: Its antigen is unknown.

This CDR3 contains 11 residues. From germline, CDR1 is MDHEN and CDR2 SYDVKM. Trimming took off 5 bases at V and 2 bases at J, with 2 bases between the two ends. The chain links TRBV28 to TRBJ2-3, with D uncertain. Material for sequencing was PBMCs. This receptor was obtained from a young man in good health and CMV-seropositive. CDR3 region: CASSLTDTQYF. The CDR3 DNA is TGTGCCAGCAGTCTCACAGATACGCAGTATTTT. Based on the CDR3 plus reference TRBV28 and TRBJ2-3, the full variable domain is DVKVTQSSRYLVKRTGEKVFLECVQDMDHENMFWYRQDPGLGLRLIYFSYDVKMKEKGDIPEGYSVSREKKERFSLILESASTNQTSMYLCASSLTDTQYFGPGTRLTVL.